The rows below give T cell receptor beta chains drawn from one sample of a study of shared clonotypes between healthy human individuals. Generated by immunoSEQ multiplex PCR, the TCRdb table keeps only in-frame clones and is missing some. The sample lists over 2 million clones, around 93% occurring once. The specimen sequenced was naive CD4+ T cells from PBMCs. The receptors come from a man aged 18 to 29 in good health. Some clones in this sample may be carry-over from other donors' samples. Each CDR3 is given with its conserved first and last residue. The D gene is left open where the match is weak. The size entry is marked missing in some rows and otherwise reads once, few, many or a size class.

size: few; J: TRBJ2-1; length: 15; D: TRBD1; V: TRBV10-3; CDR3: CAISVDGTVFDEQFF; DNA: TGTGCCATCAGTGTAGACGGGACAGTATTCGATGAGCAGTTCTTC
size: .; J: TRBJ2-3; length: 14; D: TRBD2; V: TRBV15; CDR3: CATSRGLALDTQYF; DNA: TGTGCCACCAGCAGGGGACTAGCTTTAGATACGCAGTATTTT
size: .; J: TRBJ2-3; length: 16; D: TRBD2; V: TRBV30; CDR3: CAWSQGLAGVSDTQYF; DNA: TGTGCCTGGAGCCAGGGACTAGCGGGAGTATCAGATACGCAGTATTTT
size: .; J: TRBJ2-7; length: 16; D: TRBD2; V: TRBV9; CDR3: CASSVGLADSSYEQYF; DNA: TGTGCCAGCAGCGTAGGACTAGCGGATAGCTCCTACGAGCAGTACTTC
size: .; J: TRBJ2-5; length: 13; D: TRBD2; V: TRBV7-2; CDR3: CASSFRLAETQYF; DNA: TGTGCCAGCAGCTTTCGACTAGCAGAGACCCAGTACTTC
size: .; J: TRBJ1-1; length: 15; D: TRBD1; V: TRBV5-1; CDR3: CASSLLGGRDTEAFF; DNA: TGCGCCAGCAGCTTGTTAGGGGGCAGGGACACTGAAGCTTTCTTT
size: .; J: TRBJ2-1; length: 15; D: TRBD2; V: TRBV9; CDR3: CASSVQAAGVGEQFF; DNA: TGTGCCAGCAGCGTCCAAGCAGCGGGAGTTGGGGAGCAGTTCTTC
size: few; J: TRBJ1-5; length: 14; D: .; V: TRBV28; CDR3: CASSLPGSNQPQHF; DNA: TGTGCCAGCAGTTTGCCAGGTAGCAATCAGCCCCAGCATTTT
size: once; J: TRBJ1-3; length: 16; D: .; V: TRBV21-1; CDR3: CASSKGGGSGGNTIYF; DNA: TGTGCCAGCAGCAAAGGCGGGGGGTCAGGCGGAAACACCATATATTTT
size: .; J: TRBJ1-5; length: 17; D: TRBD1; V: TRBV7-6; CDR3: CASSSPGTGDSNQPQHF; DNA: TGTGCCAGCAGCTCGCCCGGGACAGGGGATAGCAATCAGCCCCAGCATTTT
size: .; J: TRBJ2-7; length: 17; D: .; V: TRBV15; CDR3: CATSRPYPGPGSYEQYF; DNA: TGTGCCACCAGCAGACCCTACCCCGGGCCTGGCTCCTACGAGCAGTACTTC
size: .; J: TRBJ2-5; length: 15; D: TRBD2; V: TRBV27; CDR3: CASGRLAGVGETQYF; DNA: TGTGCCAGCGGTAGACTAGCGGGAGTCGGAGAGACCCAGTACTTC
size: .; J: TRBJ2-5; length: 15; D: TRBD2; V: TRBV6-5; CDR3: CASTLAGGIQETQYF; DNA: TGTGCCAGCACACTAGCGGGAGGGATCCAAGAGACCCAGTACTTC
size: .; J: TRBJ2-1; length: 14; D: .; V: TRBV5-6; CDR3: CARSKAISYNEQFF; DNA: TGTGCCAGATCGAAGGCTATCTCCTACAATGAGCAGTTCTTC
size: .; J: TRBJ2-2; length: 17; D: .; V: TRBV10-2; CDR3: CASSVLGNRWRTGELFF; DNA: TGCGCCAGCAGTGTCTTAGGCAATAGGTGGCGGACCGGGGAGCTGTTTTTT
size: once; J: TRBJ2-5; length: 14; D: .; V: TRBV7-2; CDR3: CASSLMGAGETQYF; DNA: TGTGCCAGCAGCTTGATGGGGGCCGGGGAGACCCAGTACTTC
size: .; J: TRBJ1-2; length: 12; D: TRBD1; V: TRBV19; CDR3: CASTDRNYGYTF; DNA: TGTGCCAGCACGGACAGGAACTATGGCTACACCTTC
size: few; J: TRBJ1-1; length: 15; D: .; V: TRBV6-6; CDR3: CASSSTRTPNTEAFF; DNA: TGTGCCAGCAGTTCAACGCGGACGCCCAACACTGAAGCTTTCTTT
size: .; J: TRBJ2-1; length: 16; D: .; V: TRBV7-3; CDR3: CASGPAGARRRDEQFF; DNA: TGTGCCAGCGGCCCCGCGGGGGCGCGAAGGAGGGATGAGCAGTTCTTC
size: .; J: TRBJ1-2; length: 14; D: .; V: TRBV28; CDR3: CASREAGANYGYTF; DNA: TGTGCCAGCAGGGAGGCGGGCGCCAACTATGGCTACACCTTC
size: .; J: TRBJ2-7; length: 16; D: .; V: TRBV2; CDR3: CASRGDGARLFYEQYF; DNA: TGTGCCAGCAGGGGGGACGGAGCCCGCCTTTTCTACGAGCAGTACTTC
size: .; J: TRBJ2-7; length: 14; D: .; V: TRBV5-1; CDR3: CASSLDSAFYEQYF; DNA: TGCGCCAGCAGCTTGGATAGTGCGTTCTACGAGCAGTACTTC
size: .; J: TRBJ1-5; length: 15; D: TRBD1; V: TRBV28; CDR3: CASSLDRGEGQPQHF; DNA: TGTGCCAGCAGCCTAGACAGGGGCGAGGGCCAGCCCCAGCATTTT
size: .; J: TRBJ2-5; length: 15; D: TRBD2; V: TRBV30; CDR3: CAWSLGLAGGETQYF; DNA: TGTGCCTGGAGCCTGGGGCTAGCGGGAGGGGAGACCCAGTACTTC
size: .; J: TRBJ2-1; length: 16; D: TRBD1; V: TRBV7-9; CDR3: CASSPERHRGRNEQFF; DNA: TGTGCCAGCAGCCCAGAGCGCCACAGGGGGCGGAATGAGCAGTTCTTC
size: .; J: TRBJ2-3; length: 13; D: TRBD2; V: TRBV6-5; CDR3: CASKLAGGDTQYF; DNA: TGTGCCAGCAAACTAGCGGGAGGAGATACGCAGTATTTT
size: once; J: TRBJ2-1; length: 16; D: TRBD1; V: TRBV7-3; CDR3: CASSLLGTGLDNEQFF; DNA: TGTGCCAGCAGCTTATTAGGGACAGGGCTGGACAATGAGCAGTTCTTC
size: .; J: TRBJ1-1; length: 16; D: TRBD1; V: TRBV7-2; CDR3: CASSRQPQGAHTEAFF; DNA: TGTGCCAGCAGCCGTCAGCCACAGGGGGCGCATACTGAAGCTTTCTTT
size: .; J: TRBJ2-1; length: 14; D: .; V: TRBV4-1; CDR3: CASSQRVPENEQFF; DNA: TGCGCCAGCAGCCAGCGGGTTCCAGAGAATGAGCAGTTCTTC
size: once; J: TRBJ1-2; length: 19; D: .; V: TRBV9; CDR3: CASSALIYVSGRANYGYTF; DNA: TGTGCCAGCAGCGCATTGATTTACGTATCAGGCCGAGCTAACTATGGCTACACCTTC
size: .; J: TRBJ1-2; length: 14; D: TRBD1; V: TRBV6-1; CDR3: CATKGTEDYYGYTF; DNA: TGTGCCACCAAGGGGACAGAAGATTACTATGGCTACACCTTC
size: .; J: TRBJ1-3; length: 15; D: .; V: TRBV9; CDR3: CASSALTGSGNTIYF; DNA: TGTGCCAGCAGCGCTTTGACGGGCTCTGGAAACACCATATATTTT
size: .; J: TRBJ1-1; length: 13; D: .; V: TRBV7-9; CDR3: CASSLESGSEAFF; DNA: TGTGCCAGCAGCTTAGAAAGCGGTTCTGAAGCTTTCTTT
size: .; J: TRBJ2-6; length: 17; D: TRBD1; V: TRBV7-3; CDR3: CASSPRQGAAGANVLTF; DNA: TGTGCCAGCAGCCCAAGACAGGGGGCAGCCGGGGCCAACGTCCTGACTTTC
size: .; J: TRBJ2-7; length: 14; D: TRBD2; V: TRBV7-2; CDR3: CASSPGTSAYEQYF; DNA: TGTGCCAGCAGCCCGGGGACTAGCGCCTACGAGCAGTACTTC
size: .; J: TRBJ2-4; length: 11; D: .; V: TRBV20-1; CDR3: CSVDRGGIQYF; DNA: TGCAGTGTAGACCGAGGGGGCATTCAGTACTTC
size: .; J: TRBJ2-4; length: 14; D: .; V: TRBV5-4; CDR3: CASSAPLFGNIQYF; DNA: TGTGCCAGCAGCGCCCCCTTGTTCGGAAACATTCAGTACTTC
size: .; J: TRBJ1-1; length: 15; D: .; V: TRBV15; CDR3: CATQVLTGTNTEAFF; DNA: TGTGCCACCCAAGTCCTGACCGGGACGAACACTGAAGCTTTCTTT
size: .; J: TRBJ2-7; length: 11; D: .; V: TRBV20-1; CDR3: CSALAGGTVYF; DNA: TGCAGTGCGCTCGCGGGCGGGACGGTGTACTTC
size: .; J: TRBJ2-3; length: 16; D: TRBD2; V: TRBV9; CDR3: CASSTRLAGLPDTQYF; DNA: TGTGCCAGCAGCACCCGACTAGCGGGGCTCCCAGATACGCAGTATTTT
size: .; J: TRBJ1-2; length: 13; D: .; V: TRBV2; CDR3: CASSGVGDYGYTF; DNA: TGTGCCAGTAGTGGGGTAGGGGACTATGGCTACACCTTC
size: few; J: TRBJ1-3; length: 14; D: .; V: TRBV2; CDR3: CASGPRGTGNTIYF; DNA: TGTGCCAGCGGGCCTCGGGGGACTGGAAACACCATATATTTT
size: few; J: TRBJ1-1; length: 15; D: TRBD1; V: TRBV5-4; CDR3: CASRSPRTGDTEAFF; DNA: TGTGCCAGCAGATCACCACGGACAGGGGACACTGAAGCTTTCTTT
size: .; J: TRBJ2-2; length: 18; D: TRBD2; V: TRBV11-3; CDR3: CASSLGTSGSLNTGELFF; DNA: TGTGCCAGCAGCTTAGGGACTAGCGGGAGCCTAAACACCGGGGAGCTGTTTTTT
size: few; J: TRBJ1-5; length: 12; D: .; V: TRBV19; CDR3: CASSIGEQPQHF; DNA: TGTGCCAGTAGTATAGGAGAGCAGCCCCAGCATTTT
size: .; J: TRBJ1-5; length: 13; D: .; V: TRBV28; CDR3: CASSLTSNQPQHF; DNA: TGTGCCAGCAGTTTAACAAGCAATCAGCCCCAGCATTTT
size: .; J: TRBJ1-6; length: 16; D: .; V: TRBV2; CDR3: CASTYGVRSYNSPLHF; DNA: TGTGCCAGCACCTACGGCGTCCGCTCCTATAATTCACCCCTCCACTTT
size: .; J: TRBJ1-1; length: 16; D: .; V: TRBV7-3; CDR3: CASSLTTPLLNTEAFF; DNA: TGTGCCAGCAGCTTAACGACTCCACTGCTGAACACTGAAGCTTTCTTT
size: .; J: TRBJ1-2; length: 12; D: TRBD1; V: TRBV29-1; CDR3: CSALDRGGGYTF; DNA: TGCAGCGCCCTGGACAGGGGAGGTGGCTACACCTTC
size: once; J: TRBJ2-5; length: 14; D: TRBD2; V: TRBV5-1; CDR3: CASSRLAGEETQYF; DNA: TGCGCCAGCAGCCGTCTAGCGGGGGAAGAGACCCAGTACTTC
size: .; J: TRBJ2-5; length: 15; D: .; V: TRBV9; CDR3: CASSVQGVTQETQYF; DNA: TGTGCCAGCAGCGTCCAAGGGGTAACCCAAGAGACCCAGTACTTC
size: .; J: TRBJ2-4; length: 17; D: TRBD2; V: TRBV2; CDR3: CASIRVLGLVAKNIQYF; DNA: TGTGCCAGCATCCGGGTCTTGGGACTAGTGGCCAAAAACATTCAGTACTTC